These T cell receptor beta chains were read from a single sample in a study of T cells in Graves' hyperthyroidism and ophthalmopathy. TCRdb ran MiXCR on the multiplex PCR reads and lists one entry per CDR3 protein. There are hundreds of thousands of distinct CDR3 sequences in the sample; approximately 20% occur only once, and 40% to 50% lies in the top ten. The specimen sequenced was blood. The receptors were sampled from a man aged 40-49 years with Graves' ophthalmopathy. Both conserved end residues are part of each CDR3. A D gene is named only where the DNA matches it firmly. The size entry is marked missing in some rows and otherwise reads once, few, many or a size class.

>TRBJ1-5|TRBD1|TRBV25-1|NA
CASSETGTGGNQPQHF
TGTGCCAGCAGTGAGACCGGGACAGGGGGCAATCAGCCCCAGCATTTT
>TRBJ2-1|TRBD2|TRBV20-1|NA
CSARDEGLALYNEQFF
TGCAGTGCTAGAGATGAAGGACTAGCCTTGTACAATGAGCAGTTCTTC
>TRBJ1-2|TRBD1|TRBV7-8|NA
CASSIGGSDGYTF
TGTGCCAGCAGCATAGGGGGCTCTGATGGCTACACCTTC
>TRBJ2-7|TRBD1|TRBV7-2|many
CASSKTGRSSYEQYF
TGTGCCAGCAGCAAGACAGGGAGAAGCTCCTACGAGCAGTACTTC
>TRBJ2-7|NA|TRBV7-2|many
CASSLRAQAPGVEQYF
TGTGCCAGCAGCTTGAGGGCTCAGGCTCCGGGGGTCGAGCAGTACTTC
>TRBJ2-7|NA|TRBV20-1|NA
CSARIRSEQYF
TGCAGTGCCAGAATCAGAAGCGAGCAGTACTTC
>TRBJ1-2|NA|TRBV18|many
CASSPIGSFNGYTF
TGTGCCAGCTCACCAATCGGAAGCTTCAACGGCTACACCTTC
>TRBJ2-1|NA|TRBV7-3|many
CASSPGTESYNEQFF
TGTGCCAGCAGTCCCGGGACGGAATCCTACAATGAGCAGTTCTTC
>TRBJ1-5|NA|TRBV4-1|NA
CASSQDLGPSWPQHF
TGCGCCAGCAGCCAAGATCTTGGACCATCTTGGCCCCAGCATTTT
>TRBJ1-4|NA|TRBV5-1|many
CASSLERAYGEKLFF
TGCGCCAGCAGCTTGGAACGTGCTTACGGGGAAAAACTGTTTTTT
>TRBJ1-2|NA|TRBV24-1|many
CATSPGQSNYGYTF
TGTGCCACCAGCCCGGGACAATCTAACTATGGCTACACCTTC
>TRBJ2-5|NA|TRBV28|many
CASSFQGLETQYF
TGTGCCAGCAGTTTTCAGGGATTGGAGACCCAGTACTTC
>TRBJ2-1|NA|TRBV24-1|NA
CATSDLSEQFF
TGTGCCACCAGTGACCTCAGTGAGCAGTTCTTC
>TRBJ2-7|NA|TRBV5-1|many
CASSLWTETYEQYF
TGCGCCAGCAGCTTGTGGACAGAGACCTACGAGCAGTACTTC
>TRBJ2-5|NA|TRBV20-1|NA
CSATEFQETQYF
TGCAGTGCTACTGAATTCCAAGAGACCCAGTACTTC
>TRBJ1-1|NA|TRBV19|many
CASRAEGKSAEAFF
TGTGCCAGTAGGGCGGAGGGAAAGAGCGCTGAAGCTTTCTTT
>TRBJ2-7|TRBD2|TRBV7-9|NA
CASSSYFPAGGSSYEQYF
TGTGCCAGCAGCTCCTACTTCCCAGCGGGGGGGAGCTCCTACGAGCAGTACTTC
>TRBJ2-7|TRBD2|TRBV7-2|many
CASSWGLAGLDEQYF
TGTGCCAGCAGCTGGGGACTAGCGGGACTAGACGAGCAGTACTTC
>TRBJ1-5|NA|TRBV20-1|NA
CSARDRARSNQPQHF
TGCAGTGCTAGAGATCGAGCCAGAAGCAATCAGCCCCAGCATTTT
>TRBJ1-2|NA|TRBV6-2/TRBV6-3|NA
CASRNGQFGYTF
TGTGCCAGCAGAAATGGACAGTTTGGCTACACCTTC
>TRBJ2-1|NA|TRBV7-8|many
CASSLIISYNEQFF
TGTGCCAGCAGCTTGATAATCTCCTACAATGAGCAGTTCTTC
>TRBJ1-1|NA|TRBV11-2|many
CASSAQGWDTEAFF
TGTGCCAGCAGCGCACAGGGCTGGGACACTGAAGCTTTCTTT
>TRBJ2-3|TRBD2|TRBV6-6|NA
CASSYSGTSGGSTDTQYF
TGTGCCAGCAGTTACTCTGGGACTAGCGGGGGGAGCACAGATACGCAGTATTTT
>TRBJ2-7|TRBD2|TRBV7-2|many
CASSPLAGVGYEQYF
TGTGCCAGCAGCCCCCTAGCGGGAGTTGGCTACGAGCAGTACTTC
>TRBJ2-4|NA|TRBV12-5|many
CASGLMSIQYF
TGTGCTAGTGGTTTGATGTCCATTCAGTACTTC
>TRBJ1-1|TRBD1|TRBV27|many
CASSSRLAGGSTEAFF
TGTGCCAGCAGTTCCAGGTTGGCAGGGGGAAGTACTGAAGCTTTCTTT
>TRBJ2-1|TRBD2|TRBV20-1|NA
CSARTAGMYNEQFF
TGCAGTGCTAGAACAGCGGGAATGTACAATGAGCAGTTCTTC
>TRBJ1-2|TRBD1|TRBV12-5|many
CASATGQGLNGYTF
TGTGCTAGTGCTACAGGACAGGGACTAAACGGCTACACCTTC
>TRBJ2-6|NA|TRBV15|NA
CATSIDSSGANVLTF
TGTGCCACCAGCATCGACAGCTCTGGGGCCAACGTCCTGACTTTC
>TRBJ2-2|TRBD2|TRBV20-1|NA
CSVLQDSGSASTGELFF
TGCAGTGTACTCCAAGATAGCGGGAGTGCGAGCACCGGGGAGCTGTTTTTT
>TRBJ2-6|NA|TRBV7-8|many
CASSSREGGPGSGANVLTF
TGTGCCAGCAGCTCCAGGGAGGGGGGGCCAGGGTCTGGGGCCAACGTCCTGACTTTC
>TRBJ1-1|TRBD1|TRBV4-1|few
CASSQDIGRDREGTEAFF
TGCGCCAGCAGCCAAGATATAGGGAGAGACAGGGAGGGCACTGAAGCTTTCTTT
>TRBJ1-5|TRBD1|TRBV28|NA
CASSRSRDRGSNQPQHF
TGTGCCAGCAGTCGTAGCCGGGACAGGGGATCCAATCAGCCCCAGCATTTT
>TRBJ2-3|NA|TRBV10-3|once
CASSHPALRDTQYF
TGTGCCAGCAGTCACCCAGCCCTCAGGGATACGCAGTATTTT
>TRBJ1-5|NA|TRBV12-3/TRBV12-4|few
CASNRYGQPQHF
TGTGCCAGCAACCGTTATGGACAGCCCCAGCATTTT
>TRBJ2-3|TRBD2|TRBV2|many
CASSDSGGRADTQYF
TGTGCCAGCAGTGATAGCGGGGGGCGGGCAGATACGCAGTATTTT
>TRBJ2-1|NA|TRBV5-4|NA
CASSASGVGGEQFF
TGTGCCAGCAGCGCTAGCGGTGTAGGGGGTGAGCAGTTCTTC
>TRBJ2-1|NA|TRBV20-1|once
CSAPDYPEADERFF
TGCAGTGCTCCCGACTACCCCGAGGCAGATGAGCGGTTCTTC
>TRBJ1-1|NA|TRBV20-1|NA
CSVGENTEAFF
TGCAGTGTGGGAGAGAACACTGAAGCTTTCTTT
>TRBJ2-2|NA|TRBV19|NA
CASSIVRQVWAGELFF
TGTGCCAGTAGTATAGTGAGACAGGTTTGGGCCGGGGAGCTGTTTTTT
>TRBJ2-1|NA|TRBV12-3/TRBV12-4|few
CASRVGGGRRLGEQFF
TGTGCCAGCAGGGTGGGGGGGGGGCGGCGATTAGGTGAGCAGTTCTTC
>TRBJ2-5|NA|TRBV7-9|NA
CASSSSGTSTPQYF
TGTGCCAGCAGCTCATCCGGGACTTCTACGCCCCAGTACTTC
>TRBJ2-6|NA|TRBV27|NA
CASQGPPGANVLTF
TGTGCCAGCCAAGGCCCTCCCGGGGCCAACGTCCTGACTTTC
>TRBJ2-1|TRBD1|TRBV24-1|many
CATSDPGQGAPGNEQFF
TGTGCCACCAGTGATCCAGGACAGGGGGCGCCCGGCAATGAGCAGTTCTTC
>TRBJ2-7|NA|TRBV30|few
CAWRPWAGSYEQYF
TGTGCCTGGAGACCATGGGCGGGGTCCTACGAGCAGTACTTC
>TRBJ2-5|NA|TRBV5-1|few
CASRIPRQTQETQYF
TGCGCCAGCAGGATCCCCAGGCAGACCCAAGAGACCCAGTACTTC
>TRBJ2-1|NA|TRBV18|many
CASSPDRIYNEQFF
TGTGCCAGCTCACCGGACAGAATTTACAATGAGCAGTTCTTC
>TRBJ2-2|NA|TRBV20-1|many
CSASSGGPVDGELFF
TGCAGTGCTAGCTCTGGGGGACCGGTGGACGGGGAGCTGTTTTTT
>TRBJ2-5|NA|TRBV5-1|NA
CASSLWDNQETQYF
TGCGCCAGCAGCTTGTGGGACAATCAAGAGACCCAGTACTTC